This T cell receptor (beta chain) was obtained from a study of blood T cell repertoires in COVID-19. Libraries were prepared by immunoSEQ multiplex PCR; TCRdb keeps only in-frame clonotypes and omits some of them. This table has roughly 46,000 clones, about 88% appearing once. Trimming shortened V by 7 bases and J by 8 bases, and 15 bases separated the two germline ends. The CDR3 is made up of 13 amino acids. Germline CDR1 LNHDA, CDR2 SQIVND (reference sequence). This clone has just one count. Input material: peripheral blood. This chain links TRBV19 with TRBJ2-1; D is perhaps TRBD1 (5 bases). The receptor's source is a man between 50 and 59 years old with active COVID-19. The CDR3 bases are TGTGCCAGTATGACAGTTGGTGGCGATGAGCAGTTCTTC. It is translated as CASMTVGGDEQFF.